This T cell receptor beta chain was observed in a study of blood T cell repertoires in COVID-19. Background on the study: Spain, Italy and the United States supplied samples that represented acute and convalescent COVID-19. T cells, B-cell-depleted T cells, or PBMCs provided the cDNA or gDNA that served as material.

In the authors' workflow: Using reference gene primer amplification, nucleated cell counts were estimated. Only in-frame clones appear in the TCRdb table, and some are missing; sequencing was by immunoSEQ multiplex PCR. Clone size and the V and J calls come from that table; the DNA yielded D and trimming. This sample yields around 180,000 clones, of which 80% to 90% are seen a single time; more than 2.5% belongs to the top ten. The CDR3 is made up of 20 amino acids. CDR1 is MNHEY, CDR2 SMNVEV, per germline (reference sequence). J was trimmed by 1 base and V by 1 base; bases with no gene match: 10. The source of this sequence is a man aged 60-69 years with acute or convalescent COVID-19. This chain joins TRBV27 and TRBJ2-2; TRBD2 matches 12 bases. What was sequenced was peripheral blood. CDR3 nucleotides: TGTGCCAGCAGTTTATTTGGACTAGCGGGATCTTTTCTGAACACCGGGGAGCTGTTTTTT. This sequence encodes CASSLFGLAGSFLNTGELFF.